This T cell receptor beta chain was observed in a study of blood T cell repertoires in COVID-19. Study-wide background: Acute-phase and convalescent COVID-19 samples originated in the United States, Italy and Spain. The cDNA or gDNA used as material had been derived from T cells, B-cell-depleted T cells, or PBMCs.

The CDR3 totals 12 residues. With 6 bases removed from V and 10 bases from J, the gap between germline ends came to 16 bases. CDR1 MDHEN and CDR2 SYDVKM come from the germline V gene. In the study's own analysis: Amplification with reference gene primers provided the estimates of nucleated cell counts. The protocol was immunoSEQ multiplex PCR, while the TCRdb copy is restricted to in-frame clones and leaves out a portion. Clone size and V and J calls were adopted from that table, with D and trimming inferred from the DNA. The profile shows some 170,000 clones, 60% to 85% of them singletons. The sample was peripheral blood. V usage is TRBV28 and J usage is TRBJ2-7, with a possible D match to TRBD2 (6 bases). This TCR was sampled from a man between 65 and 79 years old with acute or convalescent COVID-19. CDR3 coding DNA: TGTGCCAGCAGACGCCAAGAGGGAGGCCAGTACTTC. Protein product: CASRRQEGGQYF.